One sample yielded the 18 T cell receptor beta chains listed below, sequenced in a study of shared clonotypes between healthy human individuals. Libraries were prepared by immunoSEQ multiplex PCR; TCRdb keeps only in-frame clonotypes and omits some of them. The sample includes about 2.4 million clones, approximately 94% of them seen just once. Specimen: naive CD4+ T cells from PBMCs. Stated subset: CD45RA+ positively selected. These receptors all come from a man between 18 and 29 years old in good health. Some clones in this sample may be carry-over from other donors' samples.

Note on this clone: The sample holds other DNA sequences that translate to the same CDR3. V gene TRBV7-3 combines with J gene TRBJ2-5; perhaps TRBD2 as D (5 bases). Germline CDR1 and CDR2: SGHTA and FQGTGA. The V end was cut by 5 bases, the J end by 4 bases, with 11 bases between. The CDR3 contains 13 residues. This CDR3 reads CASSPGGSETQYF. The CDR3, as DNA: TGTGCCAGCAGCCCGGGCGGGTCAGAGACCCAGTACTTC.

This sequence joins TRBV7-2 and TRBJ2-3; 9 bases are shared with TRBD2. CDR1 and CDR2 from the germline V gene are SGHTA and FQGNSA. The CDR3 totals 16 residues. The trim removed 2 bases at V and 2 bases at J, leaving 5 bases unmatched. CDR3: CASSLWRGGNTDTQYF. CDR3 nucleotide sequence: TGTGCCAGCAGCTTATGGCGGGGGGGTAACACAGATACGCAGTATTTT.

The V gene is TRBV28, the J gene TRBJ1-2; no clear D gene. Deletions cut 6 bases from V and 3 bases from J, with 17 bases between. The CDR3 spans 15 residues. Germline V gene sequence: CDR1 MDHEN, CDR2 SYDVKM. The CDR3 DNA reads TGTGCCAGCAGCTGGACGGGAGGTTATGACTATGGCTACACCTTC. This sequence encodes CASSWTGGYDYGYTF.

This clone has a single count. CDR3 DNA: TGCGCCAGCAGCCAAGGTCGCAGGGCCGACGAGCAGTACTTC. Translation: CASSQGRRADEQYF. The rearrangement links TRBV4-1 to TRBJ2-7; maybe TRBD1 (5 bases). V dropped 1 base and J dropped 5 bases, with 12 bases sitting between them. Germline-derived CDR1 and CDR2 are MGHRA and YSYEKL. The CDR3 covers 14 residues.

This chain uses TRBV7-2 with TRBJ1-3; a weak D match, TRBD1 (6 bases). Germline V gene sequence: CDR1 SGHTA, CDR2 FQGNSA. The V and J ends lost 2 bases and 0 bases respectively, with 11 bases between them. The CDR3 is 16 amino acids. Here the CDR3 reads CASSLQGSPSGNTIYF. The CDR3 DNA follows: TGTGCCAGCAGCTTACAGGGGAGCCCCTCTGGAAACACCATATATTTT.

V and J are TRBV6-4 and TRBJ2-3; 9 nucleotides align to TRBD2. Unmatched junction bases numbered 13, after V lost 0 bases and J lost 9 bases. This CDR3 contains 17 residues. Germline assignment: CDR1 MRHNA and CDR2 SNTAGT. The DNA for the CDR3 is TGTGCCAGCAGTGACTCCGAGGCTAGCGGGGTCCCACGGACGCAGTATTTT. This encodes CASSDSEASGVPRTQYF.

The chain has TRBV28 and TRBJ2-1, with D perhaps matching TRBD1 (6 bases). Germline V gene data show CDR1 as MDHEN and CDR2 as SYDVKM. This CDR3 is 16 amino acids long. V lost 7 bases and J lost 6, with 22 bases in between. For the CDR3, the DNA is TGTGCCAGCACCCCCTCTGGCAGGGGCATAAGCAATGAGCAGTTCTTC. As protein: CASTPSGRGISNEQFF.

This chain uses TRBV6-1 with TRBJ2-7; D may be TRBD1 (6 bases). Deletions cut 4 bases from V and 0 bases from J, with 16 bases between. There are 16 residues in the CDR3. Germline V gene data show CDR1 as MNHNS and CDR2 as SASEGT. CDR3 nucleotides: TGTGCCAGCAGTGCAGGCGCTGGACAGAGCTCCTACGAGCAGTACTTC. It encodes CASSAGAGQSSYEQYF.

The gene calls are TRBV7-3 and TRBJ2-3; 7 bases line up with TRBD2. CDR3 length equals 14 residues. V lost 2 bases to trimming and J lost 4 bases; unmatched junction nucleotides: 3. Per germline, CDR1 SGHTA and CDR2 FQGTGA. The DNA for the CDR3 is TGTGCCAGCAGCTTAGGCGGGAGTGCAGATACGCAGTATTTT. Protein: CASSLGGSADTQYF.

This chain uses TRBV29-1 with TRBJ2-7; 8 nucleotides line up with TRBD2. Germline CDR1 SQVTM, CDR2 ANQGSEA. CDR3 length equals 14 residues. With 3 bases clipped from V and 4 bases from J, the junction kept 8 bases outside the gene matches. CDR3 in amino acids: CSVDVSGNAYEQYF. The CDR3 coding sequence is TGCAGCGTTGATGTTAGCGGGAACGCTTACGAGCAGTACTTC.

The V and J genes are TRBV6-5 and TRBJ2-7, with TRBD2 matching 14 bases. The V segment lost 2 bases and the J segment 5 bases; nucleotides outside the gene matches: 5. The CDR3 consists of 16 residues. Germline loops: CDR1 MNHEY, CDR2 SVGAGI. CDR3 residues: CASSYGTSGRHHEQYF. The CDR3 DNA reads TGTGCCAGCAGTTACGGGACTAGCGGGAGACACCACGAGCAGTACTTC.

The rearrangement uses TRBV7-9 and TRBJ1-5, with D possibly matching TRBD1 (6 bases). CDR3 length equals 17 residues. Trimming shortened V by 0 bases and J by 0 bases, and 12 bases separated the two germline ends. Germline V gene lookup returns CDR1 SEHNR and CDR2 FQNEAQ (reference sequence). For the CDR3, the DNA is TGTGCCAGCAGCTTAGCTACGGGACACTATAGCAATCAGCCCCAGCATTTT. It specifies CASSLATGHYSNQPQHF. The full variable domain, its missing parts supplied by reference TRBV7-9 and TRBJ1-5, is DTGVSQNPRHKITKRGQNVTFRCDPISEHNRLYWYRQTLGQGPEFLTYFQNEAQLEKSRLLSDRFSAERPKGSFSTLEIQRTEQGDSAMYLCASSLATGHYSNQPQHFGDGTRLSIL.

V and J are TRBV11-2 and TRBJ2-5; TRBD1 agrees at 7 bases. This CDR3 has 15 residues. Trimming took 4 bases from V and 4 from J; bases not matched to a gene: 9. Germline assignment: CDR1 SGHAT and CDR2 FQNNGV. The CDR3 DNA is TGTGCCAGCAGCTCAAAACCGGGACAGCTAGAGACCCAGTACTTC. It codes for CASSSKPGQLETQYF.

Notes on this clone: The sample contains more than one DNA sequence encoding this CDR3. The chain links TRBV18 to TRBJ1-2; D perhaps matches TRBD1 (6 bases). Germline assignment: CDR1 KGHSH and CDR2 LQKENI. CDR3 size: 13 residues. V was trimmed by 2 bases and J by 6 bases, leaving 10 bases between them. Here the CDR3 reads CASSPSGGDGYTF. The CDR3, as DNA: TGTGCCAGCTCACCAAGCGGGGGCGATGGCTACACCTTC.

The chain couples TRBV20-1 to TRBJ2-1, with D unclear. The V gene lost 4 bases and the J gene lost 12 bases, with 10 bases spanning the gap. The germline gives CDR1 DFQATT, CDR2 SNEGSKA (reference sequence). This CDR3 comprises 10 residues. CDR3 protein: CSAKLPRQFF. In DNA form, the CDR3 reads TGCAGTGCTAAACTCCCAAGGCAGTTCTTC.

This clone showed up just once. This chain links TRBV25-1 with TRBJ2-5; D perhaps matches TRBD2 (7 bases). The ends were cut back, 1 base at V and 1 base at J, with 10 bases in the middle. CDR1 and CDR2 from the germline V gene are MGHDK and SYGVNS. The CDR3 spans 15 residues. CDR3 sequence reads: CASSELGGGQETQYF. CDR3 DNA: TGTGCCAGCAGTGAATTGGGAGGGGGCCAAGAGACCCAGTACTTC.

This clone was detected once. The chain has TRBV5-1 and TRBJ2-5; 10 bases are a match to TRBD1. Losses at the gene ends were 3 bases for V and 2 bases for J; bases not matched to a gene: 4. The CDR3 spans 15 residues. Germline CDR1 reads SGHRS; CDR2 reads YFSETQ. The CDR3 DNA follows: TGCGCCAGCAGCTGGACAGGGGGTCAACAAGAGACCCAGTACTTC. It codes for CASSWTGGQQETQYF.

V gene TRBV28 combines with J gene TRBJ2-1, with 7 nucleotides matching TRBD1. Trimming removed 8 bases from V and 5 bases from J; junction bases left unmatched: 6. The CDR3 sequence is 13 residues long. CDR1 is MDHEN and CDR2 is SYDVKM in the germline V gene. CDR3 DNA sequence: TGTGCCAGCGCCGGGACAGTGAACAATGAGCAGTTCTTC. As protein: CASAGTVNNEQFF.